This T cell receptor beta chain is from a study of blood T cell repertoires in COVID-19. Across the study: COVID-19 samples from acute and convalescent phases originated in the United States, Italy and Spain. T cells, B-cell-depleted T cells, or PBMCs provided the cDNA or gDNA that served as material.

In the original workflow: Reference gene primers were amplified, and this amplification served to estimate nucleated cell counts. TCRdb's copy holds only in-frame clones and misses some; the assay was immunoSEQ multiplex PCR. V, J and clone size are those of that table, while D and trimming were read from the DNA. The table shows just under 150,000 clones, with about four fifths occurring only once. Looked up from germline, CDR1 is SGHNT and CDR2 is YENEEA. This CDR3 region has 16 residues. The V gene end was trimmed by 5 bases and the J gene end by 9 bases; junction bases not matched to a gene: 16. The specimen sequenced was peripheral blood. This rearrangement joins TRBV11-3 to TRBJ2-1; 7 bases are shared with TRBD2. The receptor comes from a human donor in a cohort sampled during active COVID-19. The CDR3 region is CASSPLSGLGGGEQFF. CDR3 nucleotides: TGTGCCAGCAGCCCTCTTTCCGGACTAGGAGGCGGTGAGCAGTTCTTC.